The TCR beta chain described here comes from a study of Ad26.COV2.S vaccination and SARS-CoV-2 variants. Study as a whole: The authors gave Ad26.COV2.S intramuscularly, either once or twice 56 days apart.

The CDR3 is 13 amino acids. The ends were cut back, 3 bases at V and 2 bases at J, with 7 bases in the middle. CDR1 and CDR2 (germline): SEHNR, FQNEAQ (reference sequence). Specified treatment: 15 to 20 received Ad26.COV2.S at low or high dose, single or two shots; about five received placebo; per-sample allocation not given. Samples analyzed were those drawn on day 63 after the first vaccine or placebo injection. Within Boston, the person who donated was an adult of 18-55 years. Only in-frame clones appear in the TCRdb table, and some are missing; sequencing was by immunoSEQ multiplex PCR. The sample consists of approximately 300,000 clones, over 80% of them appearing once.

The source material was peripheral blood, sampled in a trial of Ad26.COV2.S vaccine versus placebo. The genes are TRBV7-9 and TRBJ1-2, with D unclear. This TCR came from a person between 18 and 65 years old who received the Ad26.COV2.S COVID-19 vaccine or a placebo. CDR3 DNA sequence: TGTGCCAGCAGCTTTGGAGGAAACTATGGCTACACCTTC. Its protein is CASSFGGNYGYTF.